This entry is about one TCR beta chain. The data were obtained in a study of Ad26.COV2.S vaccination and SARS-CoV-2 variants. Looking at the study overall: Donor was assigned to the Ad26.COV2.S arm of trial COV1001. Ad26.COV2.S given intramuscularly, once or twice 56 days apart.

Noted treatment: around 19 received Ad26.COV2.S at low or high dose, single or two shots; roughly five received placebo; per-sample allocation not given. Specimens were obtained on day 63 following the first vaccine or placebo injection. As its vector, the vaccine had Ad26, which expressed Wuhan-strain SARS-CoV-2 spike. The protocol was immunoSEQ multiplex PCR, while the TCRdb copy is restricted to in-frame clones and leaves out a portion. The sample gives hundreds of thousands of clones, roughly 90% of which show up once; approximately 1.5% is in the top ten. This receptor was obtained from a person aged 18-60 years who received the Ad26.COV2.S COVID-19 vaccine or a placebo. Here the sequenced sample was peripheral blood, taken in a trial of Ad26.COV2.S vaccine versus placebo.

Here the CDR3 DNA reads TGTGCCAGCAGTGAACCCATCCGGCAGGGGTATGGCTACACCTTC. Protein: CASSEPIRQGYGYTF. V and J are TRBV6-1 and TRBJ1-2, with D tentatively TRBD1 (6 bases). The V and J ends lost 2 bases and 5 bases respectively, with 15 bases between them. CDR1 and CDR2 (germline): MNHNS, SASEGT. The CDR3 runs 15 residues.